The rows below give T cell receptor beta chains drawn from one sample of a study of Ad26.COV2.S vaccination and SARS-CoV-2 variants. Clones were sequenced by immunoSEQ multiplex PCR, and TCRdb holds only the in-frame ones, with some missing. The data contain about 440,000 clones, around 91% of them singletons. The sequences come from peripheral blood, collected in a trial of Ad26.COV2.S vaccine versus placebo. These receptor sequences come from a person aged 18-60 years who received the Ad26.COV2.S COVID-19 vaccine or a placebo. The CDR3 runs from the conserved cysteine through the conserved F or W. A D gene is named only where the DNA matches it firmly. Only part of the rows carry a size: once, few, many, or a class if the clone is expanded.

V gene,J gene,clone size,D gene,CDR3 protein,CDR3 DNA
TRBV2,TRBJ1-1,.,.,CASVLGRENTEAFF,TGTGCCAGCGTGCTTGGCAGGGAGAACACTGAAGCTTTCTTT
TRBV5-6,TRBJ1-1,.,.,CASSLGRGTEAFF,TGTGCCAGCAGCTTAGGTAGGGGCACTGAAGCTTTCTTT
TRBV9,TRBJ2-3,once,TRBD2,CASSETLAGVTDTQYF,TGTGCCAGCAGTGAAACCCTAGCGGGAGTCACAGATACGCAGTATTTT
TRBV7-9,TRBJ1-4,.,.,CASSLSSSEKLFF,TGTGCCAGCAGCTTAAGCAGTTCCGAAAAACTGTTTTTT
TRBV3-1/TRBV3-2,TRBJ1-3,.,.,CASSQVPRHRNTIYF,TGTGCCAGCAGCCAAGTACCGCGGCATAGAAACACCATATATTTT
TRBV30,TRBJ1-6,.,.,CAWSPQSDSPLHF,TGTGCCTGGAGTCCCCAGTCGGACTCACCCCTCCACTTT
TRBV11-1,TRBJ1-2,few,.,CASSKRGAGNGYTF,TGTGCCAGCAGCAAGAGAGGGGCGGGAAACGGCTACACCTTC
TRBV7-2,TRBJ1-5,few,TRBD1,CASSDRAGQPQHF,TGTGCCAGCAGTGACAGGGCTGGTCAGCCCCAGCATTTT
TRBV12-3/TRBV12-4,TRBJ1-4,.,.,CASSYVLGEKLFF,TGTGCCAGCAGTTATGTACTGGGGGAAAAACTGTTTTTT
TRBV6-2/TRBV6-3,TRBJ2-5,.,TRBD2,CASSYDGTSGRVWEETQYF,TGTGCCAGCAGTTACGATGGGACTAGCGGGAGAGTATGGGAAGAGACCCAGTACTTC
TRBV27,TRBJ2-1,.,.,CASSLSGFPNEQFF,TGTGCCAGCAGTTTATCAGGTTTCCCCAATGAGCAGTTCTTC
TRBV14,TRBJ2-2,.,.,CASSPRGDRLGGELFF,TGTGCCAGCAGCCCAAGGGGCGACAGATTAGGCGGGGAGCTGTTTTTT
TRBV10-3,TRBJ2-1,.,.,CAISESVPGHTVNEQFF,TGTGCCATCAGTGAGTCAGTTCCGGGGCACACAGTCAATGAGCAGTTCTTC
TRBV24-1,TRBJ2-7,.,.,CATSDSGRSSYEQYF,TGTGCCACCAGTGATTCGGGGCGGAGCTCCTACGAGCAGTACTTC
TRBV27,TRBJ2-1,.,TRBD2,CASSLAGTSGRWGQVF,TGTGCCAGCAGTTTGGCCGGGACTAGCGGGAGGTGGGGTCAGGTCTTC
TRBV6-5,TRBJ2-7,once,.,CASSYGSRRGTYEQYF,TGTGCCAGCAGTTACGGTAGTCGGCGGGGAACCTACGAGCAGTACTTC
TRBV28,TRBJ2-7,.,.,CASMSGFEQYF,TGTGCCAGCATGTCGGGATTCGAGCAGTACTTC
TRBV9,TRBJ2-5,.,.,CASSVGGYQETQYF,TGTGCCAGCAGCGTAGGAGGGTACCAAGAGACCCAGTACTTC
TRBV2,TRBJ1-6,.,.,CASNDRGRSPLHF,TGTGCCAGCAACGATCGGGGACGTTCACCCCTCCACTTT
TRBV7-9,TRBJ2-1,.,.,CASSPVLASVYNEQFF,TGTGCCAGCAGCCCCGTACTTGCCTCGGTTTACAATGAGCAGTTCTTC
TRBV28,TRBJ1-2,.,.,CANKGREYGYTF,TGTGCCAACAAAGGGCGGGAGTATGGCTACACCTTC
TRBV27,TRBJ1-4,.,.,CASSLGGGPKEKLFF,TGTGCCAGCAGTTTAGGCGGGGGGCCCAAAGAAAAACTGTTTTTT
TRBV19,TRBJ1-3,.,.,CATTGGNTIYF,TGTGCCACCACTGGAGGAAACACCATATATTTT
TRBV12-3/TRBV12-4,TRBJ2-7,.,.,CASSFEGRSEQYF,TGTGCCAGCAGTTTCGAGGGAAGATCGGAGCAGTACTTC
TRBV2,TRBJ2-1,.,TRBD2,CASSEARGDPYNEQFF,TGTGCCAGCAGTGAAGCGCGGGGGGACCCCTACAATGAGCAGTTCTTC
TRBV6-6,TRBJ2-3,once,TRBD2,CASSRNPLAGGPNTQYF,TGTGCCAGCAGTCGCAATCCTCTAGCGGGAGGGCCAAATACGCAGTATTTT
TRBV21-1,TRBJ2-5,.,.,CASNTGPLAGGLGETQYF,TGTGCCAGCAACACAGGCCCCCTAGCGGGAGGGCTAGGTGAGACCCAGTACTTC
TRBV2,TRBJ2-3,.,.,CASRLQGGTDTQYF,TGTGCCAGCAGGCTGCAAGGGGGCACAGATACGCAGTATTTT
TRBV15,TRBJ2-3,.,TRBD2,CATSRDRAGGPDTQYF,TGTGCCACCAGCAGAGATAGGGCGGGAGGACCAGATACGCAGTATTTT
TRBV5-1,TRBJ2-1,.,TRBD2,CASSFGPSGNEQFF,TGCGCCAGCAGCTTCGGCCCTAGCGGCAATGAGCAGTTCTTC
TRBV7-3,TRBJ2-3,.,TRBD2,CASSSTSGPTDTQYF,TGTGCCAGCAGCTCGACTAGCGGACCCACAGATACGCAGTATTTT
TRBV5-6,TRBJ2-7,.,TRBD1,CASSWTGGPYEQYF,TGTGCCAGCAGCTGGACAGGGGGCCCCTACGAGCAGTACTTC
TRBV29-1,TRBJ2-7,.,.,CSVMGDELEQYF,TGCAGCGTTATGGGGGACGAGCTGGAGCAGTACTTC
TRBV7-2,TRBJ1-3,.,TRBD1,CASSRDRDGNTIYF,TGTGCCAGCAGCAGGGACAGGGATGGAAACACCATATATTTT
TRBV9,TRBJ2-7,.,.,CASSVLPGSYEQYF,TGTGCCAGCAGCGTATTACCGGGATCCTACGAGCAGTACTTC
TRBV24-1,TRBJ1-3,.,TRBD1,CATSDFEGQGNTVSGNTIYF,TGTGCCACCAGTGATTTCGAGGGACAGGGAAACACTGTCTCTGGAAACACCATATATTTT
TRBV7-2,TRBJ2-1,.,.,CASSQASSYNEQFF,TGTGCCAGCTCCCAGGCCTCCTCCTACAATGAGCAGTTCTTC
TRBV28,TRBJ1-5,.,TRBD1,CASNLQGARGDQPQHF,TGTGCCAGCAACCTGCAGGGGGCGCGTGGTGATCAGCCCCAGCATTTT
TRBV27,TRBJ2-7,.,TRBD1,CASSKQGSSSYEQYF,TGTGCCAGCAGCAAACAGGGGTCAAGCTCCTACGAGCAGTACTTC
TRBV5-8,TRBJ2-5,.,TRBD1,CASSSRTGGEETQYF,TGTGCCAGCAGCTCAAGGACAGGGGGCGAAGAGACCCAGTACTTC
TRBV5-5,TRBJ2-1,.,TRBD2,CASSPLAGINNEQFF,TGTGCCAGCAGCCCGCTAGCGGGTATTAACAATGAGCAGTTCTTC
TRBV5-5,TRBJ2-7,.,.,CASSLGPSSSYEQYF,TGTGCCAGCAGCCTCGGGCCGTCTAGCTCCTACGAGCAGTACTTC
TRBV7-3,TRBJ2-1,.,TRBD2,CASSVTSARGNEQFF,TGTGCCAGCAGCGTAACTAGCGCAAGGGGCAATGAGCAGTTCTTC
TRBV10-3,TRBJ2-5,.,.,CAISESGLAMGQEETQYF,TGTGCCATCAGTGAGTCGGGCTTAGCGATGGGGCAGGAAGAGACCCAGTACTTC
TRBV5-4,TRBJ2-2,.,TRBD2,CASSRASGMNTGELFF,TGTGCCAGCAGCAGGGCTAGCGGGATGAACACCGGGGAGCTGTTTTTT
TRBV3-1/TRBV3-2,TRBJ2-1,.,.,CASSLVDEQFF,TGTGCCAGCAGCCTAGTCGATGAGCAGTTCTTC
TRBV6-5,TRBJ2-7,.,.,CASSPGTLTYEQYF,TGTGCCAGCAGTCCCGGGACTTTAACCTACGAGCAGTACTTC
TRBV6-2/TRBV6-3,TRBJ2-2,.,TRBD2,CASSSEREGRTGELFF,TGTGCCAGCAGTTCGGAGCGGGAGGGCCGTACCGGGGAGCTGTTTTTT
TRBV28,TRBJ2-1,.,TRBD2,CASSFPGTSGEQFF,TGTGCCAGCAGTTTCCCCGGGACTAGCGGTGAGCAGTTCTTC
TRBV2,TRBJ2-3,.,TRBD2,CASSERFLWTSGDRRGTTDTQYF,TGTGCCAGCAGTGAAAGGTTCCTCTGGACTAGCGGGGACCGTCGAGGTACCACAGATACGCAGTATTTT